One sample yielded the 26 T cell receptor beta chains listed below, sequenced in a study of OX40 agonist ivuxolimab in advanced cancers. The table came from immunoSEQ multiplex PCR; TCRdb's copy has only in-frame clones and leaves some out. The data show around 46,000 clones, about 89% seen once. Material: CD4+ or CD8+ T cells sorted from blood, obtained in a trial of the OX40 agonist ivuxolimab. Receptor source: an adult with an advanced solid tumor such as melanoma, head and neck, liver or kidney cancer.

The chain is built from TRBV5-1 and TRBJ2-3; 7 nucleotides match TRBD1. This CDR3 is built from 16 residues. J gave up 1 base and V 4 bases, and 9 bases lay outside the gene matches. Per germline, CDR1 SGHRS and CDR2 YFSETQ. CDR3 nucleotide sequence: TGCGCCAGCAGCACAGGGGTCTATGGAGGCACAGATACGCAGTATTTT. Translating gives CASSTGVYGGTDTQYF.

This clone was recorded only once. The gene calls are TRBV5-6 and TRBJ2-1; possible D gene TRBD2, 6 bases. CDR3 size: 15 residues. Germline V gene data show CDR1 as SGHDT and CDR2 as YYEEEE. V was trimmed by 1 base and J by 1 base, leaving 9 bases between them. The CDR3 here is CASSLPSESYNEQFF. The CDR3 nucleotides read TGTGCCAGCAGCTTGCCTAGCGAATCCTACAATGAGCAGTTCTTC.

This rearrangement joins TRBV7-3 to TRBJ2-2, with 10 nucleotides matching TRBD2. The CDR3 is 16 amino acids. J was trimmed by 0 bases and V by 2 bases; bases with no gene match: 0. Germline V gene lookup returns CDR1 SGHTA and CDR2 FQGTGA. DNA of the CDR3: TGTGCCAGCAGCTTAGGGACTAGCGCGAACACCGGGGAGCTGTTTTTT. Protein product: CASSLGTSANTGELFF.

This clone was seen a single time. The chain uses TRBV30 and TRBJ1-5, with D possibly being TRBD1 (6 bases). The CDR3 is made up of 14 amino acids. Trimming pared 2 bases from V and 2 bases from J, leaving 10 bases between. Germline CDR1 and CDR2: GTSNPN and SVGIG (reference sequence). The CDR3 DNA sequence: TGTGCCTGGAGTCTGGGGGCTGGCAATCAGCCCCAGCATTTT. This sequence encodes CAWSLGAGNQPQHF.

CDR3 region: CAISEWGDGNTEAFF. CDR3 in DNA: TGTGCCATCAGTGAGTGGGGGGACGGGAACACTGAAGCTTTCTTT. The rearrangement joins TRBV10-3 to TRBJ1-1, with D maybe TRBD1 (5 bases). Germline CDR1 and CDR2: ENHRY and SYGVKD. The CDR3 is made up of 15 amino acids. With 1 base removed from V and 1 base from J, the gap between germline ends came to 10 bases.

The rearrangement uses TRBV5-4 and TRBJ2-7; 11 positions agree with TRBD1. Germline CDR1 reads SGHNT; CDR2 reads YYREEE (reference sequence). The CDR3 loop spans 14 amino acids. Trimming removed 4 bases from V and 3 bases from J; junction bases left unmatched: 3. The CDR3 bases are TGTGCCAGCAGCCCGGACAGGGGGCTCTACGAGCAGTACTTC. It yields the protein CASSPDRGLYEQYF. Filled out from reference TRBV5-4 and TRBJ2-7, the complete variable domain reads ETGVTQSPTHLIKTRGQQVTLRCSSQSGHNTVSWYQQALGQGPQFIFQYYREEENGRGNFPPRFSGLQFPNYSSELNVNALELDDSALYLCASSPDRGLYEQYFGPGTRLTVT.

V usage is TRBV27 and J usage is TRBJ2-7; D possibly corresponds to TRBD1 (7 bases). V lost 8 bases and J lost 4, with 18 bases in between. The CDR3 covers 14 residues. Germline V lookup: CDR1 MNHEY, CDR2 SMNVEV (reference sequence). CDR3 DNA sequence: TGTGCCAGCCGCCGGGCGGGGACAGATTACGAGCAGTACTTC. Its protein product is CASRRAGTDYEQYF.

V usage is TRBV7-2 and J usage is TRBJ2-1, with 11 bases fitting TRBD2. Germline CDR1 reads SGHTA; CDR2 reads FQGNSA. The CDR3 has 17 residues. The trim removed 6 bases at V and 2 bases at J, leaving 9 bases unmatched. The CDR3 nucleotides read TGTGCCAGCAGTTATAGTGAGGGACTAGCGGCCTACAATGAGCAGTTCTTC. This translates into CASSYSEGLAAYNEQFF.

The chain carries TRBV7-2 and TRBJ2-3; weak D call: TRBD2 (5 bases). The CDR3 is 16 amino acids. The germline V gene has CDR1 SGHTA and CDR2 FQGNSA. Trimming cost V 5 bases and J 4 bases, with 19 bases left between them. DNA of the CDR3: TGTGCCAGCAGCCCGTCCAGCGGAAGTCTCCCAGATACGCAGTATTTT. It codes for CASSPSSGSLPDTQYF.

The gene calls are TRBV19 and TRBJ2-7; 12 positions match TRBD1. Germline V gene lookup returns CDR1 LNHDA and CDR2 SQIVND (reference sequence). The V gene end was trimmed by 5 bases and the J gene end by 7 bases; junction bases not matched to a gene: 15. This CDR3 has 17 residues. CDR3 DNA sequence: TGTGCCAGTAGTGAGTCTCCGGGACAGGGGGCCCGGGGGGAGCAGTACTTC. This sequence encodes CASSESPGQGARGEQYF.

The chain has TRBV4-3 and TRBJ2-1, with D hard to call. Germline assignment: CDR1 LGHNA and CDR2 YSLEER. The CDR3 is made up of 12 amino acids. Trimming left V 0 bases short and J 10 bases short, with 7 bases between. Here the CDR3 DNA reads TGCGCCAGCAGCCAAGATCAGAGGGAGCAGTTCTTC. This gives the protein CASSQDQREQFF.

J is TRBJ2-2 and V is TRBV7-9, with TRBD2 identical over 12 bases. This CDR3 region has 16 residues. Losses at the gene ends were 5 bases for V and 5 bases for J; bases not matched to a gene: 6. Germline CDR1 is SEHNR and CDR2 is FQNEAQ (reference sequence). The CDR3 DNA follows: TGTGCCAGCAGCGAAACTAGCGGGGGGCCAACCGGGGAGCTGTTTTTT. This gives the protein CASSETSGGPTGELFF.

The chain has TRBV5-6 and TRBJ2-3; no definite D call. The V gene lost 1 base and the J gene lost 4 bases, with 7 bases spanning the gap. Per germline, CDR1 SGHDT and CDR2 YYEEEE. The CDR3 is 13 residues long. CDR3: CASSLSEADTQYF. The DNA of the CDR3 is TGTGCCAGCAGCTTGTCTGAGGCAGATACGCAGTATTTT.

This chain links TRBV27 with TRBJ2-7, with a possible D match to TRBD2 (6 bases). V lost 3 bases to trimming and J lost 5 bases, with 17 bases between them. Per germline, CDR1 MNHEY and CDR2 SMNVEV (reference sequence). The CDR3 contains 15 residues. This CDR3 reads CASSFSGTGEDEQYF. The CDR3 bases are TGTGCCAGCAGTTTCAGTGGAACGGGAGAGGACGAGCAGTACTTC.

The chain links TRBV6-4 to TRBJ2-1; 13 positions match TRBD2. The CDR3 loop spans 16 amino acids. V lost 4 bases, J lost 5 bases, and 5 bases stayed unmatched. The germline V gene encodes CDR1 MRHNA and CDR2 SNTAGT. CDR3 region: CASSATGTSGNNEQFF. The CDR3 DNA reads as TGTGCCAGCAGTGCAACCGGGACTAGCGGGAACAATGAGCAGTTCTTC.

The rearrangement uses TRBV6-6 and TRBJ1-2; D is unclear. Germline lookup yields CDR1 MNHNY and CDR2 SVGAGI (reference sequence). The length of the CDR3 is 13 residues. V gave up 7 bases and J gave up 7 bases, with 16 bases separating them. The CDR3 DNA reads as TGTGCCAGCACGGCAGACCTCTTCGTTGGCTACACCTTC. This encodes CASTADLFVGYTF.

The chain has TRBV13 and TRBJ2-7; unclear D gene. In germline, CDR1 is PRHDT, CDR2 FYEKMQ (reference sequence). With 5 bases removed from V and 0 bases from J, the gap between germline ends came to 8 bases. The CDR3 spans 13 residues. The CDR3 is CASSLVGSYEQYF. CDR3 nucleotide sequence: TGTGCCAGCAGCCTAGTGGGCTCCTACGAGCAGTACTTC.

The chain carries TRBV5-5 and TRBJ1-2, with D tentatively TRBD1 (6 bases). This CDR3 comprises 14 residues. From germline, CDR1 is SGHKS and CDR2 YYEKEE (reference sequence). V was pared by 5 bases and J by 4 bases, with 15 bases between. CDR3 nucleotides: TGTGCCAGCAGTCCGTGGGGAGGGGGCTATGGCTACACCTTC. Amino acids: CASSPWGGGYGYTF.

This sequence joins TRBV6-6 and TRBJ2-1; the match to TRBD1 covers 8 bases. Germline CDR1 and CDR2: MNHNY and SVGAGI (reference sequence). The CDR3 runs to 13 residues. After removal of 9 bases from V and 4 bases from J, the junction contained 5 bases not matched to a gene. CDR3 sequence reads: CASGTGGYNEQFF. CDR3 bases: TGTGCCAGTGGGACAGGAGGGTACAATGAGCAGTTCTTC.

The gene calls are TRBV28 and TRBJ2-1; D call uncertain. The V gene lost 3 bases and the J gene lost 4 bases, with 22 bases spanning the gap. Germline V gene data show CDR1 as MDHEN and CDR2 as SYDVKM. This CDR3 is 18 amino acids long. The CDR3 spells CASSFERVGVSVYNEQFF. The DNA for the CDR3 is TGTGCCAGCAGTTTCGAACGGGTAGGAGTTTCCGTGTACAATGAGCAGTTCTTC. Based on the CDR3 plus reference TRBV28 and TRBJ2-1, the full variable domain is DVKVTQSSRYLVKRTGEKVFLECVQDMDHENMFWYRQDPGLGLRLIYFSYDVKMKEKGDIPEGYSVSREKKERFSLILESASTNQTSMYLCASSFERVGVSVYNEQFFGPGTRLTVL.

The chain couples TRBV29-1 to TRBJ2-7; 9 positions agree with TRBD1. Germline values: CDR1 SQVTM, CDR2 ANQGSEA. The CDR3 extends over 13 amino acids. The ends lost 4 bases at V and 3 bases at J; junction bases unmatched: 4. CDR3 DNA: TGCAGCGTTGGTCCGGGACAGGGCTACGAGCAGTACTTC. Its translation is CSVGPGQGYEQYF.

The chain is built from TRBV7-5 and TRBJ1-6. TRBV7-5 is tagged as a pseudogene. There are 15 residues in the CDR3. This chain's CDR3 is CARSLFSGFGSPLHF. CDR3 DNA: TGTGCCAGAAGCTTATTCTCTGGGTTCGGTTCACCCCTCCACTTT.

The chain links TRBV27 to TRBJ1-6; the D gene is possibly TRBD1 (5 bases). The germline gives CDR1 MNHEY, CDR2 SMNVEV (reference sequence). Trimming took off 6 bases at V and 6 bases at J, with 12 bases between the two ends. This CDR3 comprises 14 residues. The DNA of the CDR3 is TGTGCCAGCAGAGCAGGGTTCTTTAATTCACCCCTCCACTTT. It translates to CASRAGFFNSPLHF.

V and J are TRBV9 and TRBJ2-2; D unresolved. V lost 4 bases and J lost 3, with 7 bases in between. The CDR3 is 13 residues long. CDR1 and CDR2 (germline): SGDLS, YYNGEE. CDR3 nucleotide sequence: TGTGCCAGCAGCTTTACCTACACCGGGGAGCTGTTTTTT. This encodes CASSFTYTGELFF.

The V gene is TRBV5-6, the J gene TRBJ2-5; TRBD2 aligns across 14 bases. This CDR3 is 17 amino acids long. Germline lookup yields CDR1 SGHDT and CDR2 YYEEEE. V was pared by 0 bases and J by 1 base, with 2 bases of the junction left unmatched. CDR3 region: CASSLGGTSGGQETQYF. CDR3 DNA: TGTGCCAGCAGCTTGGGAGGGACTAGCGGGGGCCAAGAGACCCAGTACTTC.

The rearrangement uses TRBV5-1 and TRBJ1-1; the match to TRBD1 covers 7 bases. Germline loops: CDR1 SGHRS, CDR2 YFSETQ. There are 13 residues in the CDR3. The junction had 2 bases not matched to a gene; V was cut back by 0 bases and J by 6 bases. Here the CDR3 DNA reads TGCGCCAGCAGCTTGGAGGGGGCCCCTGAAGCTTTCTTT. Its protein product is CASSLEGAPEAFF.